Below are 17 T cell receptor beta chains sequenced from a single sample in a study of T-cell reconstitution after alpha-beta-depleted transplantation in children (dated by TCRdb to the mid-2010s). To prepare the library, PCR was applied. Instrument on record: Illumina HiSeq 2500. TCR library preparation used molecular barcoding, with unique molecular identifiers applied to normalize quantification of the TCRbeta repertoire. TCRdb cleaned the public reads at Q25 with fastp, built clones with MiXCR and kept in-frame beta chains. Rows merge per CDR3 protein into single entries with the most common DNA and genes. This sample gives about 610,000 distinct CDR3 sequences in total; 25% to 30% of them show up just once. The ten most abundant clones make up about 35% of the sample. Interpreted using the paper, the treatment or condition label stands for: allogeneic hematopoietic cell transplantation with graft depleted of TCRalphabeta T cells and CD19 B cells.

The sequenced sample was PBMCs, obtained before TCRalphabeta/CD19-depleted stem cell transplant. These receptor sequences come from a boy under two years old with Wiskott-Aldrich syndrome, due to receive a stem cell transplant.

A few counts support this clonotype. The CDR3 DNA reads TGTGCCAGCAGCCGCCAACTAGCGGGCGATACGTTCTTC. Translating gives CASSRQLAGDTFF. V gene TRBV7-8 combines with J gene TRBJ2-1; 9 positions match TRBD2. This CDR3 has 13 amino acids. Germline V gives CDR1 SGHVS, CDR2 FQNEAQ. Trimming removed 5 bases from V and 15 bases from J; junction bases left unmatched: 11.

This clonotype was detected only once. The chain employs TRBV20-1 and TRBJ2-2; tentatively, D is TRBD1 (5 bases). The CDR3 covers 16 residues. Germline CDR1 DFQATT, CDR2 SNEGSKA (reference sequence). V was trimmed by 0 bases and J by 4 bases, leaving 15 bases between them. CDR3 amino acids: CSARDRAPGGTGELFF. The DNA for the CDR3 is TGCAGTGCTAGAGACAGGGCCCCCGGTGGCACCGGGGAGCTGTTTTTT.

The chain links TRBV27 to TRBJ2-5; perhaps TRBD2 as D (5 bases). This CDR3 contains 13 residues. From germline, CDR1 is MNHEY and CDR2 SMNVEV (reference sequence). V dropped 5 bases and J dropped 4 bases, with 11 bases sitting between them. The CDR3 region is CASSKRVLETQYF. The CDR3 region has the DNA TGTGCCAGCAGTAAGAGGGTCTTAGAGACCCAGTACTTC.

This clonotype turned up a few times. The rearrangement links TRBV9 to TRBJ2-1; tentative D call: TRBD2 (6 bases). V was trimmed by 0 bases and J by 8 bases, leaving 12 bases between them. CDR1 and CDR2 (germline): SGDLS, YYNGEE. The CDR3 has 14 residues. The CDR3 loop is CASSVEAASDEQFF. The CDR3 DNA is TGTGCCAGCAGCGTAGAAGCGGCTAGCGATGAGCAGTTCTTC.

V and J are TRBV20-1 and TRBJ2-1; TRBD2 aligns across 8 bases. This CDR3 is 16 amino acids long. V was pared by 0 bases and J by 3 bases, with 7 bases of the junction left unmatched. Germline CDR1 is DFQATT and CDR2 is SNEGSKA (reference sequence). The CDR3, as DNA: TGCAGTGCTAGAGACTTACTAGCGGCCAGCTACAATGAGCAGTTCTTC. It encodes CSARDLLAASYNEQFF.

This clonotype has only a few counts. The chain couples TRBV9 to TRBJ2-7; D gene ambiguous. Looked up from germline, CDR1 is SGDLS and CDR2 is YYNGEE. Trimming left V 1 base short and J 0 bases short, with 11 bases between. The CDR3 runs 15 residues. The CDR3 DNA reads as TGTGCCAGCAGCGTATCCCCAGCTTTCTCCTACGAGCAGTACTTC. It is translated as CASSVSPAFSYEQYF.

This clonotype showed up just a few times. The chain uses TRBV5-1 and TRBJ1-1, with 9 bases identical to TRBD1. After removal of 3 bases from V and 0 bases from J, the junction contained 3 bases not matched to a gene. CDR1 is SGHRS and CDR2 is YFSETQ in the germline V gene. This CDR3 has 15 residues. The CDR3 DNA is TGCGCCAGCAGCTCAAACAGGGGGCTGAACACTGAAGCTTTCTTT. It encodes CASSSNRGLNTEAFF.

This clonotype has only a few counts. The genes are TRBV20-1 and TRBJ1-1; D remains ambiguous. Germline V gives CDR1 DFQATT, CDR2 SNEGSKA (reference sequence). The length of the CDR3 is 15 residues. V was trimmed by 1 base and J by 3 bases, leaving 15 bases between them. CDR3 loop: CSARGLASGHTEAFF. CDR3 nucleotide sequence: TGCAGTGCTAGAGGCCTCGCATCGGGTCACACTGAAGCTTTCTTT.

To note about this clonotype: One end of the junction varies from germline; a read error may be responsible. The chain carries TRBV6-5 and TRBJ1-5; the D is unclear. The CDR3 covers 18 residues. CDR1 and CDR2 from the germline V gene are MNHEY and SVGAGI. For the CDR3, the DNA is TGTGCCAGCAGTTACTCGAAAGTGGGGAGGGTATGGAATCAGCCCCAGGATTTT. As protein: CASSYSKVGRVWNQPQDF.

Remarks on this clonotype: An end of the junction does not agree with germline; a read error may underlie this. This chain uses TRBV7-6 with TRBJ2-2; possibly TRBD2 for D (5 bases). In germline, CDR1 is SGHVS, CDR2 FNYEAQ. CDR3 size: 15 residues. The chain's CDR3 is CASSLRIGNTGELFF. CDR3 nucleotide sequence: TGTGCCAGCAGCTTAAGGATCGGGAACACCGGGGAGCTTTTTTTT.

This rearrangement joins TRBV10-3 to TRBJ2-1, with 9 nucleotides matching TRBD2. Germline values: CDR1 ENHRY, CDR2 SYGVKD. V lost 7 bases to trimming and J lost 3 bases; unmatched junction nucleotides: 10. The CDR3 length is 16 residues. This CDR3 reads CAITAGGPSVYNEQFF. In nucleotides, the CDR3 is TGTGCCATCACTGCGGGAGGGCCCTCAGTCTACAATGAGCAGTTCTTC.

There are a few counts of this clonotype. The CDR3 bases are TGTGCCAGCAGTTCCCCCACTAGCGGGAGGAGGACCGGGGAGCTGTTTTTT. Its translation is CASSSPTSGRRTGELFF. The rearrangement uses TRBV6-5 and TRBJ2-2, with 12 bases that match TRBD2. There are 17 residues in the CDR3. Trimming at V came to 4 bases and at J to 5 bases, leaving 8 bases not matched to a gene. The V gene's germline CDR1 is MNHEY and CDR2 SVGAGI.

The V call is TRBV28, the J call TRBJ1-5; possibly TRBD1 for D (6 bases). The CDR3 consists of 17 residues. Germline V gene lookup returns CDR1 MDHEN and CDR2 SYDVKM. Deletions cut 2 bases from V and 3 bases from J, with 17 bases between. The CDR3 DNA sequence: TGTGCCAGCAGTTTAAGAAGTAACACAGGGTTCAATCAGCCCCAGCATTTT. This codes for CASSLRSNTGFNQPQHF. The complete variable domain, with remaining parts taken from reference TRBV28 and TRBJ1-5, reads DVKVTQSSRYLVKRTGEKVFLECVQDMDHENMFWYRQDPGLGLRLIYFSYDVKMKEKGDIPEGYSVSREKKERFSLILESASTNQTSMYLCASSLRSNTGFNQPQHFGDGTRLSIL.

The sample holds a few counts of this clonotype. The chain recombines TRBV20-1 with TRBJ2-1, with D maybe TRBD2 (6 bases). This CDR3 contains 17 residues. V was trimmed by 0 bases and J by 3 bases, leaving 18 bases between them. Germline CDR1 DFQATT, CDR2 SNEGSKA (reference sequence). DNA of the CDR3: TGCAGTGCTAGAGATTTGAAGAAGCGGGTAGTCTACAATGAGCAGTTCTTC. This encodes CSARDLKKRVVYNEQFF.

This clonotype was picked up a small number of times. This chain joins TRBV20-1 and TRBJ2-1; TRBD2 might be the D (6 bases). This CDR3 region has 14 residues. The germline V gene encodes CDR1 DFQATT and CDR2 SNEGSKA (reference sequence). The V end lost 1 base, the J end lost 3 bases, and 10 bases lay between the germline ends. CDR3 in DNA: TGCAGTGCTAGAGGCGGGAATATCTACAATGAGCAGTTCTTC. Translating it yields CSARGGNIYNEQFF.

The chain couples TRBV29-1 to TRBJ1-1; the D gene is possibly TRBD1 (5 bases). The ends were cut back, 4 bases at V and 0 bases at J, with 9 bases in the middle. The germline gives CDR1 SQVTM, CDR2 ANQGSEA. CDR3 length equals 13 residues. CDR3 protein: CSVVGALNTEAFF. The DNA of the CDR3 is TGCAGCGTTGTCGGGGCGTTGAACACTGAAGCTTTCTTT.

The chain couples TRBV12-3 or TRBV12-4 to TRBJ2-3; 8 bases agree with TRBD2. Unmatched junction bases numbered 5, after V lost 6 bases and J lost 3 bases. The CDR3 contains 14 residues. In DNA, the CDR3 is TGTGCCAGCAGCCGGGGGGGTAAGACAGATACGCAGTATTTT. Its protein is CASSRGGKTDTQYF.